This T cell receptor (beta chain) was recovered during a study of vaccination and CD4 T cells after COVID-19. Study as a whole: Samples after vaccination came a median approximately 66 days past dose two, ranging 14 to 241. Broader study findings: There was no significant change from roughly 21 to 40 median reactive clonotypes.

In regard to this clonotype: Its target is not known.

Every positive PCR date fell between March and December 2020, earlier than the US Alpha, Beta and Delta variants. MiXCR, applied by TCRdb to the PCR reads, yields one record per CDR3 protein. The profile covers fewer than 25,000 distinct CDR3 sequences, with around 49% appearing a single time and 1.1% taken by the ten largest. Specimen: CD4+ T cells from blood, collected before SARS-CoV-2 vaccination. The source of this sequence is a human donor who had recovered from COVID-19.

The CDR3 DNA is TGTGCCACCCCCAAATTTCATAGCGGGAGTGCCTGCGAGCAGTACTTC. Its protein product is CATPKFHSGSACEQYF. The gene calls are TRBV24-1 and TRBJ2-7; 9 positions match TRBD2. Trimming took 9 bases from V and 6 from J; bases not matched to a gene: 17. Germline V gene data show CDR1 as KGHDR and CDR2 as SFDVKD. The CDR3 covers 16 residues.